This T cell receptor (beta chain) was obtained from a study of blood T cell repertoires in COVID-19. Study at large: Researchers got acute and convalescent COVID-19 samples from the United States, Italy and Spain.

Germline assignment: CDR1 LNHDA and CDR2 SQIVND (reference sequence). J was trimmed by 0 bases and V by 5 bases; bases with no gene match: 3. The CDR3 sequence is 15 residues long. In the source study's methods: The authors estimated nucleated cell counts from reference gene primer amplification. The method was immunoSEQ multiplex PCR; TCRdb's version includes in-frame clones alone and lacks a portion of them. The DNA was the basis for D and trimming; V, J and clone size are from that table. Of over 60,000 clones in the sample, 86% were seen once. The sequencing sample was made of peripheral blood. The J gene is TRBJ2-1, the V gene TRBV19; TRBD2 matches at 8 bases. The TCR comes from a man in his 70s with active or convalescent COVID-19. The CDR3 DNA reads TGTGCCAGTAGTTTAGCGGGAAGCTCCTACAATGAGCAGTTCTTC. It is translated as CASSLAGSSYNEQFF.